The entry that follows covers one T cell receptor beta chain sequence. Its cognate antigen has yet to be identified. No clone much larger than this one lies a single base away; base qualities are absent. The data are from a study of cytomegalovirus exposure and HLA in healthy donors (dated 2017 in TCRdb). The study in broad terms: An earlier analysis of roughly 570 of the donors reported around 280 Gb of sequence data and approximately 120 million unique TCR beta sequences obtained from about 170 million T cells. An early release that covered roughly 600 HLA-typed donors contained 300 to 350 gigabases of sequencing data and 85 million to 100 million unique TCR sequences. Of the 300 to 400 genotyped donors, approximately 80% fell in the genetic ancestry cluster associated with self-reported Caucasian donors. The aim of the study was to test whether cataloging public T cell receptors could identify signatures of past pathogen exposure. The study used immunosequencing to profile the T cell repertoires of some 600 subjects and linked those repertoires to cytomegalovirus serostatus. Along with the roughly 670-subject first cohort, a separate validation cohort of about 110 different subjects was used. The study combined high-throughput TCR immunosequencing, statistical association of individual TCRs with disease status, and machine learning to predict cytomegalovirus infection status. A later analysis re-analyzed previously published TCR beta repertoires from approximately 670 donors and added high-resolution HLA genotyping to study TCR occurrence patterns. Rather than using new phenotypic data, the later analysis identified candidate immune exposures from TCR beta sequences and from how often those sequences occurred across donors. In an earlier analysis of 500 to 650 of the donors, high-throughput TCR beta sequencing was used to judge whether each TCR beta V gene segment behaved as functional or pseudogenic. Alongside the repertoire data, information on donor age, sex, ethnicity and CMV serostatus was compiled. A later genetic analysis used genome-wide SNP genotypes for about 60% of the 666 donors, treating that subset as a discovery cohort. All discovery cohort repertoires had been generated using a single sequencing platform. Class I and class II HLA loci were covered by the typing at four-digit resolution. Typing coverage differed by locus: A, B, C, DRB1 and DQB1 were typed in about 629-630 donors, DQA1 in 522, DPA1 in some 610, and DPB1 in roughly 450. Roughly five DR-DQ haplotypes were treated as single units for association and clustering because of strong linkage in the cohort. Among some 410 genotyped donors of the cohort, an average of about 240,000 unique TCR beta nucleotide sequences were sequenced per donor, about a sixth of them non-productive.

What the research found in general, with its limitations: The only immune exposure information available for the cohort was CMV serostatus. The cohort was sequenced for TCR beta chains only, and without alpha or paired-chain data the features that could be detected were limited. The 87-base-pair reads could not distinguish some IMGT-functional V segments, including TRBV6-2 and TRBV6-3, so those segments were excluded. Broadly in line with IMGT annotations, most TCR beta V segments showed up in productive rearrangements about 87% or about 30% of the time in an earlier analysis of 450 to 600 of the donors. Most TCR sequences were seen in very few donors, while some public TCRs were found in many individuals. It was suggested by the authors that the approach could potentially be generalized to other disease states and immunological phenotypes. The study gave a list of over 150 TCR beta chains associated with cytomegalovirus. Specific HLA alleles were associated with 15,000 to 20,000 TCR beta sequences at a false discovery rate of 0.05 in a later analysis. Assigning TCR associations to individual alleles was difficult when HLA alleles, especially DR and DQ, strongly co-occurred. In vitro tests confirmed that a few of the cytomegalovirus-associated TCR beta chains recognize cytomegalovirus antigens. In a later analysis, several top co-occurrence clusters were reported to appear linked to parvovirus B19, influenza, CMV and Epstein-Barr virus. In a later analysis, HLA-associated TCR beta chains showed more clonal expansion and lower generation probabilities than non-associated chains that were equally common. In a later analysis, most CMV-associated TCR beta chains were found to appear HLA-restricted, with HLA associations seemingly driven largely by CMV exposure. Correlated functional status among segregating V segments might be attributable to linkage disequilibrium, but an unknown experimental factor could not be ruled out. A cluster of highly shared sequence variants was judged likely to represent a technical artifact of the sequencing pipeline. Presence/absence analyses assumed roughly uniform sequencing depth across donors, an assumption that may not hold. In a later genetic analysis, a missense DCLRE1C variant was associated with V-gene and J-gene trimming of TCR beta chains, and the association was replicated in an independent cohort. A later genetic analysis reported fewer N-insertions in productive TCRs among donors in an Asian-associated ancestry cluster than the roughly 700-donor mean. A later analysis found that TCR association rates varied across HLA loci, with DRB1 alleles showing the most associated TCRs and HLA-C alleles the fewest. Around 16 rarely observed V segments, including chromosome 9 orphons, were excluded from the earlier analysis of about 610 of the donors because counts were too low. HLA typing was unavailable for some donors at each locus, so association tests used only the typed subset. The classifier was reported to diagnose cytomegalovirus status with high specificity and sensitivity in both the original cohort and the validation cohort. A further reported finding was that TCR beta sequences accurately predicted the HLA-A and HLA-B alleles for most subjects in the first cohort.

A distance of 13 bases separates the germline ends of V and J, which lose 7 bases and 4 bases respectively. The germline V gene encodes CDR1 SNHLY and CDR2 FYNNEI. Spanning cysteine to phenylalanine, the CDR3 consists of 13 amino acids. The DNA shown is the 39-base CDR3, in frame from base 1. The library relied on the immunoSEQ multiplex PCR assay. For the multiplex PCR, a mixture combining 60 forward primers for TCR Vbeta segments and 13 reverse primers for TCR Jbeta segments was used. The CDR3 region of rearranged TCR beta genes was amplified from genomic DNA by a multiplex PCR assay. Amplified TCR beta libraries were sequenced as 87-base-pair reads on the Illumina HiSeq System. Per the authors' processing: A later analysis tallied 75 million to 95 million unique TCR beta chains across the 666 repertoires, and about 10 million of those chains were shared by two or more donors. Raw reads were error-corrected and collapsed into unique sequences by a nearest-neighbor algorithm in which closely related sequences were merged to remove PCR and sequencing errors. V, D and J gene segments were assigned by aligning CDR3 sequences to IMGT reference sequences. For a sequence to be retained, a match of at least six nucleotides to both a V gene segment and a J gene segment was required. A rearrangement counted as productive if the CDR3 had no stop codons and remained in frame with V and J, and every other rearrangement counted as non-productive. Following IMGT convention, CDR3 was defined as the stretch from the second conserved V-encoded cysteine up to the conserved J-encoded phenylalanine. The earlier analysis of some 550 of the donors excluded any sequence lacking an unambiguous match to a single V gene segment. An earlier analysis of approximately 590 of the donors called V segments functional above 56.7% productive rearrangements and segregating when the between-donor standard deviation exceeded 5%. A statistical classification framework was developed to diagnose cytomegalovirus status using the catalog of TCR beta chain sequences. V and J gene assignment, in a later analysis, came from comparing TCR nucleotide sequences with IMGT/GENE-DB human TR gene sequences. The TCRdist pipeline was used in a later analysis to assign CDR3 sequences and most-parsimonious VDJ recombination scenarios. In a later analysis, each TCR beta chain was defined by its CDR3 amino acid sequence together with its V-gene family, and reads lacking a unique V-gene family were excluded. As a way to deal with suspected cross-contamination and a sequencing artifact, a later analysis dropped 450 to 600 nucleotide sequences that were highly shared and had low generation probability. In a later analysis, a clonal expansion index was calculated for each public chain from normalized within-repertoire ranks of inferred template counts. A later analysis computed generation probabilities with a VDJ recombination model fitted to out-of-frame rearrangements, and checked the results against IGoR. In a later analysis, hypergeometric tests were used to score TCR-TCR, TCR-HLA and TCR-CMV co-occurrence, with a repertoire-size bias correction applied to TCR pairs. False discovery rates were estimated in a later analysis by permuting HLA or CMV assignments 20 times. A later analysis grouped co-occurring TCRs with DBSCAN, adding TCRdist sequence similarity when clustering within HLA-allele-positive subsets. Repertoires with fewer than 30,000 or more than 120,000 public chains were left out of co-occurrence clustering, as were five repertoires with anomalous nucleotide sharing. TCRdb carries this immuneACCESS record with in-frame sequences only. Its versions omit some clonotypes, under half of them owing to an unresolved V gene in the studies checked, with the rest unexplained. D and trimming were read from the DNA, whereas the V and J calls and clone size are those reported in that table. In all, the sample holds around 72,000 clones, and around 77% of those were seen once. The ten biggest clones cover 6.3% of the sample.

In total, fewer than 750 healthy bone marrow donors made up the cohort. All cohort members were sampled while nominally healthy, although unrecorded immune exposures were likely present. The donor tested CMV seronegative and was one of the 352 seronegative cohort members. Every donor gave a peripheral blood sample, and the peripheral blood mononuclear cells from that sample were used for TCR beta sequencing. Genomic DNA was extracted from the blood cell samples with the Qiagen DNeasy Blood Extraction Kit. In this chain, TRBV2 is recombined with TRBJ2-5, and TRBD1 may be the D gene, going by 5 matching bases. The sequenced sample consisted of PBMCs. The clonotype comes from a man over 45 in good health and CMV-seronegative. The sequenced DNA is TGTGCCAGCACTCGTGAGCAGGGAGAGACCCAGTACTTC. The encoded protein is CASTREQGETQYF.